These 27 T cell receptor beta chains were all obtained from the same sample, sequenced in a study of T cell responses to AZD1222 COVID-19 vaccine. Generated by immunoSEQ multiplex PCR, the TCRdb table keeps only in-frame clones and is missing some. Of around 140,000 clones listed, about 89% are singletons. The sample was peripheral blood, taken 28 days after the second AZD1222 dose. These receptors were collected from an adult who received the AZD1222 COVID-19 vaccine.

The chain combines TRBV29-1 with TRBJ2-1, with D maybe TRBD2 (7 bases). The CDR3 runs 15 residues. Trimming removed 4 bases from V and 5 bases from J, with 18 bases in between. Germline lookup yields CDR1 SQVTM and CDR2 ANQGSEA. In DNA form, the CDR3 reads TGCAGCGTTGCCCAGCTGGGGGGGCTTGACAATGAGCAGTTCTTC. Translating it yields CSVAQLGGLDNEQFF.

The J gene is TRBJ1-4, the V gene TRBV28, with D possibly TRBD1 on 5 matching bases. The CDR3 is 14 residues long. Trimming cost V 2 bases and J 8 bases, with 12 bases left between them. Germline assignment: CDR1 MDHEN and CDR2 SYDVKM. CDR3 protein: CASSLILSGEKLFF. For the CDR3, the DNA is TGTGCCAGCAGTTTAATACTCTCAGGGGAAAAACTGTTTTTT.

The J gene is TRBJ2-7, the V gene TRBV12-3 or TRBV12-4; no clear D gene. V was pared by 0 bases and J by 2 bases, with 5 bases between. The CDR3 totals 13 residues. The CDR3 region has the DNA TGTGCCAGCAGTTTAGCACACACCTACGAGCAGTACTTC. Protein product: CASSLAHTYEQYF.

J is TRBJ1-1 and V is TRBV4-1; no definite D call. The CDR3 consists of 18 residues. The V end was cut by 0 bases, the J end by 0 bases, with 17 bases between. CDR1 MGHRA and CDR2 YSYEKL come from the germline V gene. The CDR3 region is CASSQDLGRADLNTEAFF. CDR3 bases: TGCGCCAGCAGCCAAGATCTAGGGAGAGCCGACCTGAACACTGAAGCTTTCTTT.

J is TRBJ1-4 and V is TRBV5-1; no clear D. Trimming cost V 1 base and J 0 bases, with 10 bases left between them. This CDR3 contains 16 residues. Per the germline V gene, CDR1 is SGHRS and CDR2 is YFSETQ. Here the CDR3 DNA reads TGCGCCAGCAGCTTGCTGGCGGCGGCAACTAATGAAAAACTGTTTTTT. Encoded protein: CASSLLAAATNEKLFF.

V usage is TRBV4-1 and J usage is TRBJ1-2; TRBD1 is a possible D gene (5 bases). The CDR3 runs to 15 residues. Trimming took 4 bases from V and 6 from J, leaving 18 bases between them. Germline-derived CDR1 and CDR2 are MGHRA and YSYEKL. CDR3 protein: CASSPNRRGGNGYTF. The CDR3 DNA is TGCGCCAGCAGCCCCAACCGGAGGGGAGGTAATGGCTACACCTTC.

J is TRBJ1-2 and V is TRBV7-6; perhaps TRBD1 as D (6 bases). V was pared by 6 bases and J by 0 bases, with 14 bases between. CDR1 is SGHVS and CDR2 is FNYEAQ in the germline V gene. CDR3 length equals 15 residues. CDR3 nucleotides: TGTGCCAGCAGTTCCGGGACACCGTCTAACTATGGCTACACCTTC. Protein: CASSSGTPSNYGYTF.

CDR3 sequence (DNA): TGCGCCAGCAGTGGACACAGCGGCTCTGGCTCTGGAAACACCATATATTTT. Residues: CASSGHSGSGSGNTIYF. The V and J genes are TRBV10-2 and TRBJ1-3; D uncertain. Germline V gene lookup returns CDR1 WSHSY and CDR2 SAAADI. This CDR3 is built from 17 residues. Trimming took 4 bases from V and 0 from J, leaving 16 bases between them.

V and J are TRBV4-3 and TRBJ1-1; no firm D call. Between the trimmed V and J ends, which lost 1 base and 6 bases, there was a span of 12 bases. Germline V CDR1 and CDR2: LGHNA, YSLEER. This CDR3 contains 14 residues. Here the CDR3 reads CASSQGRGFSEAFF. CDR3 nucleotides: TGCGCCAGCAGCCAAGGCCGGGGATTTTCTGAAGCTTTCTTT.

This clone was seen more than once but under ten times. The DNA of the CDR3 is TGTGCCAGCAGCCGGGGGACTACCAGCGCAGATACGCAGTATTTT. The encoded protein is CASSRGTTSADTQYF. The chain has TRBV4-2 and TRBJ2-3; 7 bases fit TRBD2. The CDR3 runs to 15 residues. The germline V gene encodes CDR1 LGHNA and CDR2 YNFKEQ. The trim removed 4 bases at V and 4 bases at J, leaving 8 bases unmatched.

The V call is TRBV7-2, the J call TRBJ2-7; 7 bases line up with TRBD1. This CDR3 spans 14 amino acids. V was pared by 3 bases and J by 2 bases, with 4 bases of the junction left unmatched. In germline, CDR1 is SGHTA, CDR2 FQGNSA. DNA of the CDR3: TGTGCCAGCAGCTTCGGGACAGCCCCCTACGAGCAGTACTTC. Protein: CASSFGTAPYEQYF.

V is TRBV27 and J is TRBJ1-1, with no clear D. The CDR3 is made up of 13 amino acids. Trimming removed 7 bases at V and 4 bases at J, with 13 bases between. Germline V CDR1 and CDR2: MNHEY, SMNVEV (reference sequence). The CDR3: CASKYNLGTEAFF. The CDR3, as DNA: TGTGCCAGCAAGTATAACTTGGGCACTGAAGCTTTCTTT.

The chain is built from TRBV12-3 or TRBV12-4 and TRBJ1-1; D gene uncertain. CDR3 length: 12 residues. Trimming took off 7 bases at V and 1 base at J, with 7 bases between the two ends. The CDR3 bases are TGTGCCAGCAATCAAGGGAACACTGAAGCTTTCTTT. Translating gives CASNQGNTEAFF.

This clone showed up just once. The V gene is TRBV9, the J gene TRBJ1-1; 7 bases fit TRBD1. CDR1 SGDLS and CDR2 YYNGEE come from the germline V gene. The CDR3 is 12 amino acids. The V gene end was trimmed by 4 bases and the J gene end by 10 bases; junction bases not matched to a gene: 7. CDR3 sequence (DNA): TGTGCCAGCAGCCATCCTCAGGGGGGAGCTTTCTTT. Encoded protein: CASSHPQGGAFF. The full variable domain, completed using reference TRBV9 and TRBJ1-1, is DSGVTQTPKHLITATGQRVTLRCSPRSGDLSVYWYQQSLDQGLQFLIQYYNGEERAKGNILERFSAQQFPDLHSELNLSSLELGDSALYFCASSHPQGGAFFGQGTRLTVV.

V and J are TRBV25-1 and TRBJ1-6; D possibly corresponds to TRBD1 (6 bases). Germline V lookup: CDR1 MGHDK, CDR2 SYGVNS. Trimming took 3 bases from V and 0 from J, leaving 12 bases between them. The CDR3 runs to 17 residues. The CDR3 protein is CASSDMGGSSYNSPLHF. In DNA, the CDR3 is TGTGCCAGCAGTGATATGGGGGGCAGCTCCTATAATTCACCCCTCCACTTT.

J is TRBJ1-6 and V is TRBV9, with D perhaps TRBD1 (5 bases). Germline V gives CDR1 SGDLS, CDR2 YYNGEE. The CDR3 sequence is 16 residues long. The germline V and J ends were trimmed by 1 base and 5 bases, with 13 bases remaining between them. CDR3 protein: CASSVLSQDNNSPLHF. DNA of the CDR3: TGTGCCAGCAGCGTATTATCACAGGATAATAATTCACCCCTCCACTTT.

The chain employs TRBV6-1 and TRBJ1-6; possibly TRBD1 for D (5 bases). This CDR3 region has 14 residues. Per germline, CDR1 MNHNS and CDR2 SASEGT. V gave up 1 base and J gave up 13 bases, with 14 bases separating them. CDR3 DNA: TGTGCCAGCAGTGAAGTGCGCACAGGTTCGCCCCTCCACTTT. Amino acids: CASSEVRTGSPLHF.

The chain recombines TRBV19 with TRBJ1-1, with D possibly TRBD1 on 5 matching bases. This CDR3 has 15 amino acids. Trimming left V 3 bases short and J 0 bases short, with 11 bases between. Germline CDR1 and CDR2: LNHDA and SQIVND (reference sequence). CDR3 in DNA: TGTGCCAGTAGTATTGGTGGGGCCCTGAACACTGAAGCTTTCTTT. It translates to CASSIGGALNTEAFF.

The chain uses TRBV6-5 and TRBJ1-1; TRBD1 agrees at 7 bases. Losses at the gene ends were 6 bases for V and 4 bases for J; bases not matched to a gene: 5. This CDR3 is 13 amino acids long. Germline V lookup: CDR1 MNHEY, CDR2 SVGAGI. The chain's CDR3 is CASSPRDSTEAFF. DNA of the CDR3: TGTGCCAGCAGCCCCAGGGACAGCACTGAAGCTTTCTTT.

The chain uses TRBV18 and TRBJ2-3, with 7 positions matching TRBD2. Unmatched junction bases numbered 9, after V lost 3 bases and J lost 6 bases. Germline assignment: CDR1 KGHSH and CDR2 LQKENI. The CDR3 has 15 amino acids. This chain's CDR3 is CASSPGAGVLDTQYF. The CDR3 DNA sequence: TGTGCCAGCTCACCGGGTGCGGGGGTGTTGGATACGCAGTATTTT.

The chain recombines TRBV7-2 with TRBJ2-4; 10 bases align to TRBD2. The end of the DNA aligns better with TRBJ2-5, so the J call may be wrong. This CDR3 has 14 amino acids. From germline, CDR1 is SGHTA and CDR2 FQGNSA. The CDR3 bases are TGTGCCAGCAGCTTTGAGCGGGGGGGCGTGACCCAGTACTTC. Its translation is CASSFERGGVTQYF.

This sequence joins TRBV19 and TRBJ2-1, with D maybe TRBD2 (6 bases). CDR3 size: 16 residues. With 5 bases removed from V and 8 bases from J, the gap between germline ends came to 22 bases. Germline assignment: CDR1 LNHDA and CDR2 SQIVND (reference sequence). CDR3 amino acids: CASSPGEWGGRDEQFF. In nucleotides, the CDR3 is TGTGCCAGTAGTCCGGGGGAATGGGGTGGCCGTGATGAGCAGTTCTTC.

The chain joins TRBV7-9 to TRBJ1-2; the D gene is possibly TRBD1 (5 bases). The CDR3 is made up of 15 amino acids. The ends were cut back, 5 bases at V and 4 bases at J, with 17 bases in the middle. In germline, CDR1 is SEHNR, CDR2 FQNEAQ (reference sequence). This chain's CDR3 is CASSLGEGYSYGYTF. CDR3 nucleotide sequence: TGTGCCAGCAGCCTAGGGGAGGGCTATAGCTATGGCTACACCTTC.

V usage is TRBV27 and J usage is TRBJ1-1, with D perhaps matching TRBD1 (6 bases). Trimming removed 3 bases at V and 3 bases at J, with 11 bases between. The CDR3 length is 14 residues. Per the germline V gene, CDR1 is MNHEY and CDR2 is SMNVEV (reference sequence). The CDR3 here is CASSFRGAHTEAFF. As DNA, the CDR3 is TGTGCCAGCAGTTTCCGGGGGGCGCACACTGAAGCTTTCTTT.

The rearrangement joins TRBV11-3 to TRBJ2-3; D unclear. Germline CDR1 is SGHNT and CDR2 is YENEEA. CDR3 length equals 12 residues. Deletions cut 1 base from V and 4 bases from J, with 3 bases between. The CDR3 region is CASSLVSDTQYF. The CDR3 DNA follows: TGTGCCAGCAGCTTAGTATCAGATACGCAGTATTTT.

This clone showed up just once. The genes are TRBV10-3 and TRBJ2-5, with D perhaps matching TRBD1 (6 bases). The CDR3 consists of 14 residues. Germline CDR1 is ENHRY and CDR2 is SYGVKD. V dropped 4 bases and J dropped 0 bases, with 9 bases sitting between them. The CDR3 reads CAISGTANQETQYF. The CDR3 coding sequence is TGTGCCATCAGTGGGACAGCAAACCAAGAGACCCAGTACTTC.

Written as DNA, the CDR3 is TGTGCCAGCATGTATGAGGGGCCAGTGGTCACTGAAGCTTTCTTT. As protein: CASMYEGPVVTEAFF. The chain has TRBV6-5 and TRBJ1-1; TRBD1 is a possible D gene (5 bases). Germline V gene lookup returns CDR1 MNHEY and CDR2 SVGAGI. This CDR3 has 15 residues. V lost 7 bases and J 4 bases, leaving 19 bases between the germline ends.